This note documents a single TCR beta chain sequence. The data were obtained in a study of Ad26.COV2.S vaccination and SARS-CoV-2 variants. Trimming pared 0 bases from V and 7 bases from J, leaving 10 bases between. The CDR3 loop spans 13 amino acids. Germline CDR1 reads SGHDT; CDR2 reads YYEEEE. Treatment noted: over 15 received Ad26.COV2.S at low or high dose, single or two shots; 5 received placebo; per-sample allocation not given. At day 63 after the first vaccine or placebo injection, samples were drawn. Method: immunoSEQ multiplex PCR; TCRdb's copy keeps in-frame clones and lacks some. This sample carries about 260,000 clones, approximately 90% of them seen once, and the ten largest clones take just under 3%.

The starting material was peripheral blood, obtained in a trial of Ad26.COV2.S vaccine versus placebo. This chain uses TRBV5-6 with TRBJ1-2, with D uncertain. The receptor was isolated from a person aged 18-65 years who received the Ad26.COV2.S COVID-19 vaccine or a placebo. The CDR3 sequence: CASSLAADRGYTF. The CDR3 region has the DNA TGTGCCAGCAGCTTGGCCGCAGATCGTGGCTACACCTTC.